The rows below give T cell receptor beta chains drawn from one sample of a study of blood T cells in healthy people across ages. TCRdb re-analysed the 5' RACE reads in MiXCR, keeping a single row per CDR3 protein. The sample lists 1.5 million to 2 million distinct CDR3 sequences, about 50% occurring once. Sequences were obtained from blood. The origin of the receptors is a woman aged 40 to 55 in good health. Both conserved end residues are part of each CDR3. The order of the fields is D gene, clone size, V gene, J gene, CDR3 DNA, CDR3 protein. D genes are given only for firm matches. Clone size is given for some rows only: seen once, a few or many times, or a class if the clone is expanded.

D: .; size: .; V: TRBV29-1; J: TRBJ2-1; DNA: TGCAGCGTTGAAGGGCCGTACTCCTACAATGAGCAGTTCTTC; CDR3: CSVEGPYSYNEQFF
D: TRBD1; size: few; V: TRBV20-1; J: TRBJ1-5; DNA: TGCAGTGCCTCACAGGGGGCGAGGGGCAGCAATCAGCCCCAGCATTTT; CDR3: CSASQGARGSNQPQHF
D: .; size: .; V: TRBV11-2; J: TRBJ2-1; DNA: TGTGCCAGCAGCTTAAGCGCAGGCCACTTGGCTTTTGGGCAGTTCTTC; CDR3: CASSLSAGHLAFGQFF
D: .; size: .; V: TRBV7-8; J: TRBJ1-5; DNA: TGTGCCAGCAACTCAGGAAGTAGCAATCAGCCCCAGCATTTT; CDR3: CASNSGSSNQPQHF
D: .; size: many; V: TRBV5-1; J: TRBJ2-3; DNA: TGTGCCAGCAGCCCCCTTAGCACAGATACGCAGTATTTT; CDR3: CASSPLSTDTQYF
D: .; size: few; V: TRBV5-1; J: TRBJ2-3; DNA: TGCGCCAGCAGCATACGACCCAGGGGAGATACGCAGTATTTT; CDR3: CASSIRPRGDTQYF
D: TRBD2; size: .; V: TRBV2; J: TRBJ2-1; DNA: TGTGCCAGCAGTGCGAGACTAGCGGGGGTTTATGAGCAGTTCTTC; CDR3: CASSARLAGVYEQFF
D: TRBD2; size: .; V: TRBV29-1; J: TRBJ2-7; DNA: TGCAGCGTTGCGAGTAGCGGGGGCTACGAGCAGTACTTC; CDR3: CSVASSGGYEQYF
D: .; size: .; V: TRBV7-2; J: TRBJ2-1; DNA: TGTGCCAGCAGCTTAAGAACACTTTACAATGAGCAGTTCTTC; CDR3: CASSLRTLYNEQFF
D: .; size: once; V: TRBV25-1; J: TRBJ2-6; DNA: TGTGCCAGCAGTGTTTCTGGGACCAACGTCCTGACTTTC; CDR3: CASSVSGTNVLTF
D: .; size: .; V: TRBV5-1; J: TRBJ2-5; DNA: TGCGCCAGCAGCGCTCCACTGAGGGAGACCCAGTACTTC; CDR3: CASSAPLRETQYF
D: TRBD2; size: .; V: TRBV4-1; J: TRBJ2-1; DNA: TGCGCTAGCAGCCAAGGCGGCGGGGGGATCTACAATGAGCAGTTCTTC; CDR3: CASSQGGGGIYNEQFF
D: .; size: .; V: TRBV6-2/TRBV6-3; J: TRBJ2-5; DNA: TGTGCCAGCAGTACGTACAGGGTTCCGGAGACCCAGTACTTC; CDR3: CASSTYRVPETQYF
D: TRBD1; size: few; V: TRBV6-5; J: TRBJ1-2; DNA: TGTGCCAGCAGTTACCGGGACAGCGGTACTTATGGCTACACCTTC; CDR3: CASSYRDSGTYGYTF
D: TRBD1; size: .; V: TRBV20-1; J: TRBJ2-1; DNA: TGCAGTGCCCCCCCCGGGACAGTGAACAATGAGCAGTTCTTC; CDR3: CSAPPGTVNNEQFF
D: .; size: .; V: TRBV5-8; J: TRBJ2-1; DNA: TGTGCCAGCAGCTTGCCATCCAGCGGCGTCTCCTACAATGAGCAGTTCTTC; CDR3: CASSLPSSGVSYNEQFF
D: .; size: .; V: TRBV12-3/TRBV12-4; J: TRBJ2-6; DNA: TGTGCCAGCAGTTTGCAACAGGGTAGCTACGGGGCCAACGTCCTGACTTTC; CDR3: CASSLQQGSYGANVLTF
D: .; size: .; V: TRBV5-1; J: TRBJ2-7; DNA: TGCGCCAGCAGCTTGGCCAAGCCTGACTACGAGCAGTACTTC; CDR3: CASSLAKPDYEQYF
D: .; size: .; V: TRBV6-5; J: TRBJ1-2; DNA: TGTGCCAGCAGCCCCGTCGCGGGTGGCTACACCTTC; CDR3: CASSPVAGGYTF
D: .; size: .; V: TRBV7-2; J: TRBJ2-1; DNA: TGTGCCAGCAGCACAGGGAAGAACTCCTACAATGAGCAGTTCTTC; CDR3: CASSTGKNSYNEQFF
D: .; size: .; V: TRBV21-1; J: TRBJ2-3; DNA: TGTGCCAGCAGCAAGAGTCCCGGGGGTGCAGATACGCAGTATTTT; CDR3: CASSKSPGGADTQYF
D: TRBD2; size: .; V: TRBV10-3; J: TRBJ2-3; DNA: TGTGCCGTCAGTGATCCTAGCGGGGGGTTCTCCACAGATACGCAGTATTTT; CDR3: CAVSDPSGGFSTDTQYF
D: .; size: .; V: TRBV7-9; J: TRBJ2-3; DNA: TGTGCCAGCAGCTTCAGAGGGTTCGAAGCAGATACGCAGTATTTT; CDR3: CASSFRGFEADTQYF
D: TRBD1; size: .; V: TRBV6-5; J: TRBJ2-1; DNA: TGTGCCAGCACCCAGGACAGGAGCTCCTACAATGAGCAGTTCTTC; CDR3: CASTQDRSSYNEQFF
D: .; size: .; V: TRBV2; J: TRBJ1-5; DNA: TGTGCCAGCAGTGCGTGGGCACGGGCTAGCAATCAGCCCCAGCATTTT; CDR3: CASSAWARASNQPQHF
D: .; size: .; V: TRBV11-2; J: TRBJ1-4; DNA: TGTGCCAGCAGCCCTGGGCTCCGAGGTGGGGAAAAACTGTTTTTT; CDR3: CASSPGLRGGEKLFF
D: .; size: .; V: TRBV2; J: TRBJ1-2; DNA: TGTGCCAGCAGGGGGGCTACAACGAACTATGGCTACACCTTC; CDR3: CASRGATTNYGYTF